This T cell receptor (beta chain) was profiled in a study of blood T cell repertoires in COVID-19 (dated by TCRdb to about 2020). Looking at the study overall: Collaborator samples came from the United States, Italy and Spain and covered acute and convalescent phases of COVID-19. The dataset comprised deeply sampled blood TCRbeta repertoires from subjects exposed to, actively infected with, or recovered from COVID-19. Where available, HLA class I and class II types were taken from metadata supplied by the sample provider and were not determined by assay-based typing. A freely available public database, intended as a resource for researchers studying the immune response to SARS-CoV-2, is where the repertoires were released. Nearly every sample came with metadata listing a de-identified subject ID, COVID-19 status, age in years and sex. The prospective study material was composed of cDNA or gDNA derived from T cells, B-cell-depleted T cells, or PBMCs. The samples were drawn from two sources: the first 160 participants of the ongoing ImmuneRACE study, and about 1,300 subjects contributed by 6 global collaborators.

Participants in the prospective study were aged about 18 to 95 years, lived in more than 20 United States geographic areas, and enrolled through a virtual design. In the prospective study, participants were assigned to cohorts based on the clinical history participants reported in a screening survey and a study questionnaire. For ImmuneRACE Cohort 3, a participant was defined as recovered based on two consecutive negative NP/OP PCR tests, clearance by a healthcare professional, or resolution of symptoms. Mobile phlebotomists in the prospective study collected whole blood, serum and a nasopharyngeal or oropharyngeal swab from every participant. Participants in the prospective study had the option to provide additional blood draws and questionnaires over a 2-month period. Blood samples from the prospective study were shipped frozen or at room temperature prior to DNA extraction. Study-level results and caveats: Clinical and demographic metadata were provided uncurated, with the amount varying by source and participant.

Concerning this clone itself: Its specific antigen is unknown. Base quality data are lacking; no much larger clone is found one base away.

Reading from cysteine to phenylalanine, the CDR3 counts 14 amino acids. Here the CDR3 DNA is all that survives: 42 bases in frame from base 1. Sequences SGHDN (CDR1) and FVKESK (CDR2) are obtained from the germline V gene. Trimming takes 3 bases from V and 3 bases from J, and the germline ends sit 12 bases apart. TCRbeta CDR3 regions were amplified from genomic DNA using the immunoSEQ Assay, a bias-controlled multiplex PCR. The study's own analysis went as follows. The number of nucleated cells in each sample was estimated from the amplification of reference gene primers within the assay. To quantify the absolute abundance of each unique TCRbeta CDR3 rearrangement, sequence reads were collapsed and filtered. For each sample, productive Simpson clonality was calculated as the square root of Simpson's diversity index across productive rearrangements. Here the immuneACCESS table is served through TCRdb, limited to in-frame sequences with V and J called. Missing clones are a known gap in these copies; in checked studies unresolved V genes cover under half, and the rest lacks a known reason. V, J and clone size derive from that table, while D and trimming were established from the DNA sequence. Here the sample has roughly 130,000 clones; around 88% occur a single time. The top ten constitute under 2.5% of the sample.

Material for sequencing was PBMCs or T cells enriched from blood (not recorded which). This receptor was taken from a woman aged 50 to 60 who had recovered from COVID-19. Here the chain combines TRBV14 and TRBJ2-7; TRBD1 could be the D gene, as 6 bases match. The DNA is as follows: TGTGCCAGCAGCCATGGACAGAGACTCTACGAGCAGTACTTC. The encoded protein is CASSHGQRLYEQYF.